This record concerns one T cell receptor beta chain sequence. Its target is not known. This sample is part of a study of cytomegalovirus exposure and HLA in healthy donors. Study-wide context: The 95 million to 120 million unique TCR beta sequences, from about 179 million T cells, were found by an earlier analysis.

PCR primers comprised 60 Vbeta and 13 Jbeta primers. Sequencing was performed with immunoSEQ multiplex PCR; in TCRdb, only in-frame clones are kept and a portion is missing. This table holds some 160,000 clones, roughly 83% found once. Study observations and caveats: Rarity held for most TCR sequences, but there were some public TCRs that occurred in many donors. The CMV antigen specificity of a few CMV-associated chains was confirmed through in vitro analysis. Within the data, a cluster of highly shared sequence variants was likely a sequencing artifact.

The germline gives CDR1 SGHDT, CDR2 YYEEEE. V lost 4 bases to trimming and J lost 4 bases, with 14 bases between them. This CDR3 is 14 amino acids long. The chain combines TRBV5-6 with TRBJ1-2; D gene ambiguous. Input material: PBMCs. This TCR derives from a woman under 30 in good health and CMV-seronegative. The DNA of the CDR3 is TGTGCCAGCAGCCTGGATGAGGGCGTCTATGGCTACACCTTC. It codes for CASSLDEGVYGYTF. Looking up the rest from reference TRBV5-6 and TRBJ1-2 gives the full variable domain: DAGVTQSPTHLIKTRGQQVTLRCSPKSGHDTVSWYQQALGQGPQFIFQYYEEEERQRGNFPDRFSGHQFPNYSSELNVNALLLGDSALYLCASSLDEGVYGYTFGSGTRLTVV.